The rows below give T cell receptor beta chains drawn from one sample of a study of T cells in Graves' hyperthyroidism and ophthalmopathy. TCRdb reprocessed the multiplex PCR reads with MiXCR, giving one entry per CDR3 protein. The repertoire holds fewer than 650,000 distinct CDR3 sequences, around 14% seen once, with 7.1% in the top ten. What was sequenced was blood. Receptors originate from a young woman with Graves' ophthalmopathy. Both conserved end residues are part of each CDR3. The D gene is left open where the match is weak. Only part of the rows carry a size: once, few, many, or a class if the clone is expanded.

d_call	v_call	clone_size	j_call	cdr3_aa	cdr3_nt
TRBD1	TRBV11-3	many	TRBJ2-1	CASSLNRGAYNEQFF	TGTGCCAGCAGCCTCAACAGGGGGGCCTACAATGAGCAGTTCTTC
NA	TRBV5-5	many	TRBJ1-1	CASRNRDWSNTEAFF	TGTGCCAGCAGAAACAGGGACTGGTCGAACACTGAAGCTTTCTTT
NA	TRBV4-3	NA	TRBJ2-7	CASSQDVGRHYEQYF	TGCGCCAGCAGCCAAGATGTTGGCAGACACTACGAGCAGTACTTC
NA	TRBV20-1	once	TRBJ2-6	CSAKMDSGANVLTF	TGCAGTGCTAAGATGGACTCTGGGGCCAACGTCCTGACTTTC
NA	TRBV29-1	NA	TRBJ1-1	CSVEEGQDPGITEAFF	TGCAGCGTTGAAGAGGGGCAGGACCCTGGTATCACTGAAGCTTTCTTT
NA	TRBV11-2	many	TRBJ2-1	CASSLVQLGQFF	TGTGCCAGCAGCTTAGTACAACTAGGGCAGTTCTTC
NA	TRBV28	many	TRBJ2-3	CASSLIPTDTQYF	TGTGCCAGCAGTTTAATCCCCACAGATACGCAGTATTTT
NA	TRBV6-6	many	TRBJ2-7	CASSYSTKGEQYF	TGTGCCAGCAGTTACTCGACTAAGGGAGAGCAGTACTTC
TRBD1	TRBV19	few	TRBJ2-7	CATLGTGHYEQYF	TGTGCCACCCTCGGGACAGGTCACTACGAGCAGTACTTC
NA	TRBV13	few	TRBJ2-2	CASSPRRGGANTGELFF	TGTGCCAGCAGCCCCCGGAGAGGCGGGGCTAACACCGGGGAGCTGTTTTTT
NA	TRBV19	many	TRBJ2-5	CASSPASWRWETQYF	TGTGCCAGTAGTCCTGCCTCCTGGAGATGGGAGACCCAGTACTTC
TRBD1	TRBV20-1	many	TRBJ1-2	CSARSPDRGYGYTF	TGCAGTGCTAGATCCCCTGACAGGGGCTATGGCTACACCTTC
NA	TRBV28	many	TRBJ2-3	CASSHGLQRTDTQYF	TGTGCCAGCAGCCATGGGCTGCAGAGGACAGATACGCAGTATTTT
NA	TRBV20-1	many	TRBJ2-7	CSAVEGGRSGEQYF	TGCAGTGCTGTCGAGGGGGGGAGGTCGGGGGAGCAGTACTTC
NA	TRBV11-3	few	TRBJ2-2	CASSPTRPSLRRHTGELFF	TGTGCCAGCAGCCCGACTCGGCCTTCTTTGCGGAGGCACACCGGGGAGCTGTTTTTT
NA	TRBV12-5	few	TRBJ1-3	CASGFGVEDTIYF	TGTGCTAGTGGTTTCGGGGTAGAAGACACCATATATTTT
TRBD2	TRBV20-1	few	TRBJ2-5	CSARPTSGQENQYF	TGCAGTGCTCGACCGACTAGCGGCCAAGAGAACCAGTACTTC
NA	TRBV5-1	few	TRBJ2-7	CASSLDGTYEQYF	TGCGCCAGCAGCTTGGACGGAACCTACGAGCAGTACTTC
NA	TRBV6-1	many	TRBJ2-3	CASSETGSRTDTQYF	TGTGCCAGCAGTGAAACAGGGAGTAGGACAGATACGCAGTATTTT
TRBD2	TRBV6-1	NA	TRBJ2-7	CASLRLAGGTYEQYF	TGTGCCAGTCTCCGTCTGGCGGGAGGGACCTACGAGCAGTACTTC
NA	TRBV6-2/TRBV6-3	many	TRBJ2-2	CASRPVTGELFF	TGTGCCAGTAGACCCGTCACCGGGGAGCTGTTTTTT
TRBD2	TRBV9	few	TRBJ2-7	CASSVDGLGTYEQYF	TGTGCCAGCAGCGTAGATGGACTAGGCACTTACGAGCAGTACTTC
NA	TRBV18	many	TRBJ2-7	CASSPGPLSYEQYF	TGTGCCAGCTCACCGGGGCCCCTCTCCTACGAGCAGTACTTC
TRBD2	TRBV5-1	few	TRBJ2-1	CASNVRAAQGTSGSYNEQFF	TGCGCCAGCAACGTGCGCGCGGCGCAGGGGACTAGCGGGAGCTACAATGAGCAGTTCTTC
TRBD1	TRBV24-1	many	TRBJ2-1	CATSDFGVGTGRDNEQFF	TGTGCCACCAGTGATTTTGGCGTCGGGACAGGGAGGGACAATGAGCAGTTCTTC
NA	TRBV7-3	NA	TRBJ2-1	CASSLHPRAADNEQFF	TGTGCCAGCAGCTTACACCCGAGAGCGGCCGACAATGAGCAGTTCTTC
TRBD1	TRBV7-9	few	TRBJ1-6	CASSFGQGNSPLHF	TGTGCCAGCAGCTTCGGACAGGGTAATTCACCCCTCCACTTT
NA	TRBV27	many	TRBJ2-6	CASSQDTVFSGANVLTF	TGTGCCAGCAGCCAGGACACAGTCTTCTCTGGGGCCAACGTCCTGACTTTC
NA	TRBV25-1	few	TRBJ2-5	CASSDGAEETQYF	TGTGCCAGCAGTGATGGAGCGGAAGAGACCCAGTACTTC
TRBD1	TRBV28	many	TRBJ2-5	CASSPGTAFQETQYF	TGTGCCAGCAGTCCCGGGACAGCCTTCCAAGAGACCCAGTACTTC
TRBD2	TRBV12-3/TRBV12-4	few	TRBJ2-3	CASRPPWGGRAGDTQYF	TGTGCCAGCAGACCCCCCTGGGGCGGGAGGGCAGGGGATACGCAGTATTTT
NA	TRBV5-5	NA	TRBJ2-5	CASSPVGGPDGTQYF	TGTGCCAGCAGCCCGGTGGGGGGGCCAGACGGGACCCAGTACTTC
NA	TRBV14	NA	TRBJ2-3	CASSQGGRSGTVPDTQYF	TGTGCCAGCAGCCAAGGGGGACGTTCAGGGACCGTGCCAGATACGCAGTATTTT
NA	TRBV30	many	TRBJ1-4	CAWSGGTELFF	TGTGCCTGGAGCGGAGGGACGGAACTGTTTTTT
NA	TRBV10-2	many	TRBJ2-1	CASSPGPTTYNEQFF	TGCGCCAGCAGTCCCGGGCCGACCACTTACAATGAGCAGTTCTTC
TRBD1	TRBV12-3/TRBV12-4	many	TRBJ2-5	CASRPTGWGETQYF	TGTGCCAGCAGACCGACAGGGTGGGGAGAGACCCAGTACTTC
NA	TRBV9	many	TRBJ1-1	CASSVEEWPFTEAFF	TGTGCCAGCAGCGTAGAAGAATGGCCCTTCACTGAAGCTTTCTTT
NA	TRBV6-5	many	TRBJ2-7	CASWDGTYEQYF	TGTGCCAGCTGGGACGGGACCTACGAGCAGTACTTC
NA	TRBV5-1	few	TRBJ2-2	CASSLDRVGTGELFF	TGCGCCAGCAGCTTGGACAGGGTAGGAACCGGGGAGCTGTTTTTT
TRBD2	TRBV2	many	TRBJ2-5	CASGGLAGGTQETQYF	TGTGCCAGCGGCGGACTAGCGGGAGGTACCCAAGAGACCCAGTACTTC
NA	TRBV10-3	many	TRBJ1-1	CAIRPTQVLNTEAFF	TGTGCCATCAGACCGACACAGGTTTTGAACACTGAAGCTTTCTTT
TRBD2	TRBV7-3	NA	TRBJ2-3	CASSRGSSGATSTDTQYF	TGTGCCAGCAGCCGCGGTTCTAGCGGAGCCACTAGCACAGATACGCAGTATTTT
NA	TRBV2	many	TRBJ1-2	CATRGSYTF	TGTGCCACCCGAGGCTCCTACACCTTC
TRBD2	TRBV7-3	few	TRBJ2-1	CASTAYTRLAGAHSYNEQFF	TGTGCCAGCACCGCCTATACGCGACTAGCGGGAGCCCACTCCTACAATGAGCAGTTCTTC
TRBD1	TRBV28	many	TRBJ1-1	CASSAPGGINTEAFF	TGTGCCAGCAGTGCCCCAGGGGGCATAAACACTGAAGCTTTCTTT
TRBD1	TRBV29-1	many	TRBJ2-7	CSVIRGSSYEQYF	TGCAGCGTAATCAGGGGGAGCTCCTACGAGCAGTACTTC